A single sample gave rise to the 17 T cell receptor beta chains below, sequenced in a study of blood T cell repertoires in COVID-19 (TCRdb year 2020). Library method: the immunoSEQ multiplex PCR assay. The clones in this table, taken by TCRdb from immuneACCESS, are in-frame only. Not every clone is retained; where verified, under half of the shortfall comes from an unresolved V gene, and the cause of the rest is unknown. For this sample there are 150,000 to 180,000 clones; about 85% appear just once. The ten largest make up 0.63% of the sample. Sequenced input: peripheral blood. These receptors originate from a man between 60 and 75 years old with COVID-19, enrolled during active disease.

The chain combines TRBV9 with TRBJ1-2; 8 nucleotides align to TRBD1. This CDR3 is 12 amino acids long. The V and J ends lost 5 bases and 7 bases, in that order; junction bases with no gene match: 4. Germline V CDR1 and CDR2: SGDLS, YYNGEE. The CDR3 DNA follows: TGTGCCAGCAGACAGGGGGACAGTGGCTACACCTTC. It translates to CASRQGDSGYTF.

The CDR3 DNA sequence: TGCGCCAGCAGCCGCGGGGGCTCCTATAATTCACCCCTCCACTTT. Its translation is CASSRGGSYNSPLHF. The rearrangement uses TRBV4-3 and TRBJ1-6; D is possibly TRBD1 (5 bases). Germline V lookup: CDR1 LGHNA, CDR2 YSLEER. The CDR3 is 15 amino acids. Trimming left V 4 bases short and J 0 bases short, with 7 bases between.

This clone has just one count. The V call is TRBV5-1, the J call TRBJ1-2, with D unclear. Germline CDR1 is SGHRS and CDR2 is YFSETQ. Trimming shortened V by 0 bases and J by 0 bases, and 9 bases separated the two germline ends. There are 15 residues in the CDR3. CDR3 DNA sequence: TGCGCCAGCAGCTTGGGTGGAGGTACTAACTATGGCTACACCTTC. Translating it yields CASSLGGGTNYGYTF.

The gene calls are TRBV2 and TRBJ1-4; no definite D call. The germline gives CDR1 SNHLY, CDR2 FYNNEI. V lost 5 bases and J lost 10, with 11 bases in between. The CDR3 totals 12 residues. CDR3 nucleotides: TGTGCCAGCAGTAACGAGCGGGGAAAACTGTTTTTT. It yields the protein CASSNERGKLFF.

In this sample, this clone turned up a few times. The rearrangement uses TRBV21-1 and TRBJ2-1; the D call TRBD2 from the table was never checked on the DNA. TRBV21-1 corresponds to a pseudogene. The length of the CDR3 is 14 residues. In nucleotides, the CDR3 is TGTGCCAGCAGCAAAGATTTCGGAAGCGAACAGCAGTTCTTC. Protein product: CASSKDFGSEQQFF.

V gene TRBV19 combines with J gene TRBJ2-3, with a weak D call TRBD2 (5 bases). This CDR3 comprises 17 residues. Germline V gives CDR1 LNHDA, CDR2 SQIVND (reference sequence). The ends were cut back, 7 bases at V and 2 bases at J, with 22 bases in the middle. The CDR3 region has the DNA TGTGCCAGTACCTCGGGGATTGGAACCAAGCCCACAGATACGCAGTATTTT. This gives the protein CASTSGIGTKPTDTQYF.

This chain uses TRBV19 with TRBJ1-6, with D possibly matching TRBD1 (5 bases). V lost 3 bases and J lost 7, with 16 bases in between. Per the germline V gene, CDR1 is LNHDA and CDR2 is SQIVND (reference sequence). The CDR3 has 16 amino acids. Here the CDR3 reads CASSIIFGGNNSPLHF. Here the CDR3 DNA reads TGTGCCAGTAGTATCATCTTTGGGGGGAACAATTCACCCCTCCACTTT.

The rearrangement joins TRBV5-4 to TRBJ1-2; D is perhaps TRBD1 (6 bases). The CDR3 spans 14 residues. V dropped 3 bases and J dropped 2 bases, with 11 bases sitting between them. Germline CDR1 reads SGHNT; CDR2 reads YYREEE (reference sequence). The CDR3: CASSSGTTNYGYTF. The DNA for the CDR3 is TGTGCCAGCAGCTCCGGGACAACGAACTATGGCTACACCTTC.

This chain connects TRBV19 to TRBJ1-2, with TRBD1 matching 8 bases. Germline CDR1 LNHDA, CDR2 SQIVND (reference sequence). Germline trimming cut 5 bases from V and 14 bases from J; bases unmatched to any gene: 10. The length of the CDR3 is 12 residues. CDR3 coding DNA: TGTGCCAGTAGTTACCCCGGACAGGGTAATACCTTC. This sequence encodes CASSYPGQGNTF. The full variable domain, its missing parts supplied by reference TRBV19 and TRBJ1-2, is DGGITQSPKYLFRKEGQNVTLSCEQNLNHDAMYWYRQDPGQGLRLIYYSQIVNDFQKGDIAEGYSVSREKKESFPLTVTSAQKNPTAFYLCASSYPGQGNTFGSGTRLTVV.

This clone was observed once. The CDR3 reads CASNWRTGTNTGELFF. CDR3 DNA: TGTGCCAGCAATTGGAGGACAGGGACTAACACCGGGGAGCTGTTTTTT. The chain has TRBV27 and TRBJ2-2; 8 positions match TRBD1. CDR1 and CDR2 from the germline V gene are MNHEY and SMNVEV (reference sequence). This CDR3 contains 16 residues. Trimming removed 7 bases from V and 2 bases from J; junction bases left unmatched: 9.

This clone showed up just a few times. The rearrangement links TRBV23-1 to TRBJ1-6; D remains ambiguous. TRBV23-1 is known as an ORF, though its function is uncertain. The CDR3 has 18 amino acids. V lost 7 bases, J lost 6 bases, and 25 bases lay in between. CDR3 amino acids: CASTPPLPRVRSNSPLHF. The CDR3 DNA reads TGCGCCAGCACACCTCCACTGCCCCGGGTTAGAAGTAATTCACCCCTCCACTTT.

The J gene is TRBJ2-3, the V gene TRBV28; D ambiguous. V was trimmed by 5 bases and J by 1 base, leaving 13 bases between them. Per the germline V gene, CDR1 is MDHEN and CDR2 is SYDVKM. The CDR3 extends over 15 amino acids. This CDR3 reads CASSTPHTGTDTQYF. CDR3 coding DNA: TGTGCCAGCAGTACCCCTCACACCGGCACAGATACGCAGTATTTT.

The rearrangement uses TRBV21-1 and TRBJ1-2; TRBD1 reflects the table's D call only, with no check against the DNA. TRBV21-1 is a known pseudogene. The CDR3 is 12 residues long. The CDR3 reads CASSIKGAGYTF. The CDR3 DNA follows: TGTGCCAGCAGCATAAAGGGGGCTGGCTACACCTTC.

V and J are TRBV4-3 and TRBJ2-2; TRBD1 aligns across 7 bases. The germline CDR1 and CDR2 sequences are LGHNA and YSLEER. After removal of 6 bases from V and 5 bases from J, the junction contained 12 bases not matched to a gene. CDR3 size: 16 residues. The CDR3 protein is CASSWGEQGLTGELFF. The CDR3 nucleotides read TGCGCCAGCAGTTGGGGCGAACAGGGGTTGACCGGGGAGCTGTTTTTT.

A remark on this clone: Other DNA sequences in this sample translate to the same CDR3. CDR3 region: CASRAQGTGKLFF. Here the CDR3 DNA reads TGTGCCAGCAGGGCGCAGGGTACAGGGAAACTGTTTTTT. The chain employs TRBV27 and TRBJ1-4, with D possibly being TRBD1 (6 bases). The CDR3 is made up of 13 amino acids. Germline V gene sequence: CDR1 MNHEY, CDR2 SMNVEV (reference sequence). Deletions cut 6 bases from V and 11 bases from J, with 16 bases between. Full variable domain (missing parts from reference TRBV27 and TRBJ1-4): EAQVTQNPRYLITVTGKKLTVTCSQNMNHEYMSWYRQDPGLGLRQIYYSMNVEVTDKGDVPEGYKVSRKEKRNFPLILESPSPNQTSLYFCASRAQGTGKLFFGSGTQLSVL.

The V call is TRBV24-1, the J call TRBJ1-5; 7 positions match TRBD1. J lost 8 bases, V lost 4 bases, and 4 bases had no gene match. The V gene's germline CDR1 is KGHDR and CDR2 SFDVKD. This CDR3 is 13 amino acids long. The CDR3 DNA reads as TGTGCCACCAGTGAGACAGGGTATGAGCCCCAGCATTTT. It translates to CATSETGYEPQHF.

The CDR3 is CASSQDWAGYEQYF. The CDR3 nucleotides read TGCGCCAGCAGCCAAGATTGGGCAGGCTACGAGCAGTACTTC. The chain joins TRBV4-3 to TRBJ2-7; D is undetermined. The germline V gene has CDR1 LGHNA and CDR2 YSLEER. This CDR3 region has 14 residues. Trimming pared 0 bases from V and 3 bases from J, leaving 9 bases between.